This T cell receptor (beta chain) was found in a study of blood T cell repertoires in COVID-19 (TCRdb year 2020). Study-wide context: Samples from collaborators originated in the United States, Italy and Spain and spanned both the acute and convalescent phases of COVID-19. The material from the prospective study consisted of cDNA or gDNA derived from T cells, B-cell-depleted T cells, or PBMCs. Subjects who had been exposed to COVID-19, were actively infected with it, or had recovered from it provided the deeply sampled blood TCRbeta repertoires that made up the dataset. The repertoires were released in a freely available public database intended as a resource for research on the immune response to SARS-CoV-2. Samples came from the ongoing ImmuneRACE study (first 160 participants) plus 1,254 subjects from 6 global collaborators. The sample metadata nearly always contained a de-identified subject ID, COVID-19 status, age in years and sex. HLA class I and class II types, where available, came from metadata supplied by the sample provider rather than from assay-based typing. Results and caveats for the whole study, not just this receptor: The quantity of clinical and demographic metadata differed by source and by participant and was supplied without curation.

This clone was counted once. The antigen it recognizes is unknown. No quality values exist for individual bases; no much larger clone is one base distant. The collaborating institutions used their own protocols to collect whole blood in K2EDTA tubes. For TCRbeta analysis, collaborators shipped samples in one of three forms: frozen whole blood, isolated PBMCs, or DNA extracted from either of those sample types. The CDR3 starts with the cysteine, ends with the phenylalanine, and has 13 residues. The only DNA kept is the CDR3, 39 bases in frame from the first base. Deletion took 6 bases off V and 4 bases off J, with a span of 12 bases between the germline ends. As encoded in the germline V gene, CDR1 is SNHLY while CDR2 is FYNNEI. TCRbeta CDR3 regions were amplified from genomic DNA by means of the immunoSEQ Assay, a bias-controlled multiplex PCR. The original methods were these. Within the assay, amplification of reference gene primers was used to estimate how many nucleated cells each sample contained. Sequence reads were collapsed and filtered to measure the absolute abundance of every unique TCRbeta CDR3 rearrangement. For each sample, productive Simpson clonality was calculated as the square root of Simpson's diversity index across productive rearrangements. Held by TCRdb, this immuneACCESS table contains in-frame sequences only and omits some clones. Under half of the omission traces to an unresolved V gene where checked; the cause of the rest is unknown. V, J and clone size are taken as reported in that table, and D and trimming were inferred from the DNA itself. This sample comprises 350,000 or so clones, about 90% of them detected only once. The ten largest clones capture 6.5% of the sample.

The sequenced material came from peripheral blood. The chain is encoded by TRBV2 joined to TRBJ2-5, with a tentative D gene TRBD2 over 5 matching bases. The clonotype comes from a man between 18 and 29 years old with active or convalescent COVID-19. Read as DNA, the sequence is TGTGCCAGCAGCGCCGGGGAAACAGAGACCCAGTACTTC. Translated, it reads CASSAGETETQYF.